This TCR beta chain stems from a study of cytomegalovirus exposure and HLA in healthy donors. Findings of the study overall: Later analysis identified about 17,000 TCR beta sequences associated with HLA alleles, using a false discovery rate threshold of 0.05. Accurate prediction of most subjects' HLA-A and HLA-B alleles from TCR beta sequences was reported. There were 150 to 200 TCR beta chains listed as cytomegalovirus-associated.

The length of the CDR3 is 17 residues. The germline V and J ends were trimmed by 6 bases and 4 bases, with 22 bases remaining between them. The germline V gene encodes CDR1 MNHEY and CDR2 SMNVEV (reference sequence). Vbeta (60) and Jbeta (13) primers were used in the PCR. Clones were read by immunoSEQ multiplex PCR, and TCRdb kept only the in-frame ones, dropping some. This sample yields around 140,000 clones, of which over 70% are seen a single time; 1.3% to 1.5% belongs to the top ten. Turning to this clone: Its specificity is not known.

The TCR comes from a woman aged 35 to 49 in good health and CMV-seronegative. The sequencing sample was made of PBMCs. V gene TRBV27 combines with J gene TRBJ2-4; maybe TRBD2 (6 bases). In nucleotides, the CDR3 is TGTGCCAGCAGATCCGGGACTTTCACTGGGGAAAAAAACATTCAGTACTTC. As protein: CASRSGTFTGEKNIQYF.